There are many counts of the clone carrying this TCR beta chain. Its antigen is undetermined. This specimen belongs to a study of T cells in Graves' hyperthyroidism and ophthalmopathy. Broader study findings: Progression to ophthalmopathy was predicted a median of roughly 6.8 months early.

The CDR3 has 13 residues. The V gene lost 0 bases and the J gene lost 10 bases, with 8 bases spanning the gap. Germline loops: CDR1 SGHRS, CDR2 YFSETQ. TCR beta CDR3 region amplification was performed from RNA transcripts. The study used the HTBI primer set for a first-round RT-PCR of the TCR CDR3. Each CDR3 protein is one row after TCRdb ran MiXCR on the multiplex PCR reads. In the table there are about 380,000 distinct CDR3 sequences, under 20% of which are singletons. The chain employs TRBV5-1 and TRBJ1-6, with TRBD1 as a possible D gene (6 bases). The clonotype comes from a young man with Graves' ophthalmopathy. Sequences were obtained from blood. The CDR3 reads CASSLEGGSPLHF. The DNA of the CDR3 is TGCGCCAGCAGCTTGGAGGGGGGGTCACCCCTCCACTTT.